Below, 7 T cell receptor beta chains from the same sample are listed, as sequenced in a study of T cell responses to AZD1222 COVID-19 vaccine. The data were produced by immunoSEQ multiplex PCR, yet TCRdb's version contains in-frame clones alone and is incomplete. The sample includes around 220,000 clones, approximately 94% seen only once; the top ten take around 1.5%. Sequences were derived from peripheral blood, sampled 28 days after the second dose of the MenACWY control vaccine. These receptors were taken from an adult who received the MenACWY meningococcal vaccine as a control.

This sequence joins TRBV2 and TRBJ2-7; TRBD1 or TRBD2 may be the D gene (5 bases each). This CDR3 has 12 amino acids. CDR1 is SNHLY and CDR2 is FYNNEI in the germline V gene. V lost 8 bases, J lost 2 bases, and 10 bases lay in between. In DNA form, the CDR3 reads TGTGCCAGCCGGGACGATACCTACGAGCAGTACTTC. Amino acid sequence: CASRDDTYEQYF.

The chain joins TRBV28 to TRBJ1-2; 7 bases agree with TRBD1. There are 14 residues in the CDR3. The junction had 6 bases not matched to a gene; V was cut back by 1 base and J by 7 bases. Germline V gene lookup returns CDR1 MDHEN and CDR2 SYDVKM. CDR3 amino acids: CASSLSDRVGGYTF. The CDR3 DNA sequence: TGTGCCAGCAGTTTATCCGACAGGGTGGGTGGCTACACCTTC.

This clone was seen just once. The chain combines TRBV13 with TRBJ1-1; no clear D. The CDR3 length is 14 residues. Trimming shortened V by 3 bases and J by 1 base, and 9 bases separated the two germline ends. Germline values: CDR1 PRHDT, CDR2 FYEKMQ (reference sequence). The CDR3 loop reads CASSFPVPNTEAFF. The CDR3 bases are TGTGCCAGCAGCTTTCCCGTTCCGAACACTGAAGCTTTCTTT.

V and J are TRBV27 and TRBJ1-6; no clear D gene. Germline CDR1 reads MNHEY; CDR2 reads SMNVEV (reference sequence). V lost 5 bases and J lost 10, with 12 bases in between. The CDR3 covers 13 residues. CDR3 coding DNA: TGTGCCAGCAGTCTAGCCGCGAGATCACCCCTCCACTTT. Protein: CASSLAARSPLHF.

The genes are TRBV14 and TRBJ1-3, with a tentative D call TRBD1 (5 bases). Germline values: CDR1 SGHDN, CDR2 FVKESK. CDR3 size: 16 residues. Trimming shortened V by 1 base and J by 0 bases, and 10 bases separated the two germline ends. The CDR3 here is CASSQVGHLSGNTIYF. The CDR3 region has the DNA TGTGCCAGCAGCCAAGTGGGGCACCTCTCTGGAAACACCATATATTTT.

V is TRBV5-1 and J is TRBJ2-2, with D hard to call. Germline values: CDR1 SGHRS, CDR2 YFSETQ. The CDR3 contains 15 residues. V was clipped by 4 bases and J by 0 bases, with 10 bases between them. CDR3 in DNA: TGCGCCAGCAGCCCTGAAAGAGCGAACACCGGGGAGCTGTTTTTT. Its protein is CASSPERANTGELFF.

The chain employs TRBV3-1 (or the pseudogene TRBV3-2) and TRBJ2-7; D is unclear. This CDR3 is 16 amino acids long. V lost 0 bases to trimming and J lost 0 bases, with 12 bases between them. Germline CDR1 and CDR2: LGHDT and YNNKEL (reference sequence). The CDR3 is CASSQDLGFPSYEQYF. The CDR3 region has the DNA TGTGCCAGCAGCCAAGATTTAGGTTTCCCCTCCTACGAGCAGTACTTC.